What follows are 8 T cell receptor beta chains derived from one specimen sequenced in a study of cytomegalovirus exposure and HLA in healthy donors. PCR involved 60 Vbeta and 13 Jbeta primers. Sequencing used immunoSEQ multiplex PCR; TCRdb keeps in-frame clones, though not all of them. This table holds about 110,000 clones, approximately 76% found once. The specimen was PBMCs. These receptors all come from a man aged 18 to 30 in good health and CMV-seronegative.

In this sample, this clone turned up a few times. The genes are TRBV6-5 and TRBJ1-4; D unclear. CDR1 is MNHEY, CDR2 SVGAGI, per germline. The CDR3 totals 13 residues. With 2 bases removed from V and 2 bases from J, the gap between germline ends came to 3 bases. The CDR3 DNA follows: TGTGCCAGCAGTTACGGCACTAATGAAAAACTGTTTTTT. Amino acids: CASSYGTNEKLFF.

In nucleotides, the CDR3 is TGTGCCAGCAGAAGACAGGGAATGAACACTGAAGCTTTCTTT. Encoded protein: CASRRQGMNTEAFF. The chain joins TRBV7-2 to TRBJ1-1; 7 nucleotides align to TRBD1. V shed 6 bases, J shed 0 bases, and the junction held 4 bases outside the gene matches. Germline CDR1 is SGHTA and CDR2 is FQGNSA. This CDR3 has 14 amino acids.

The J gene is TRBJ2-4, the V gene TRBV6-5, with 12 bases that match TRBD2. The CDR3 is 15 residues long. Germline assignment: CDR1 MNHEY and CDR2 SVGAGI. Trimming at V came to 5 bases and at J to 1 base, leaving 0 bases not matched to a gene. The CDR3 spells CASSGTSGAKNIQYF. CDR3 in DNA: TGTGCCAGCAGTGGGACTAGCGGGGCCAAAAACATTCAGTACTTC.

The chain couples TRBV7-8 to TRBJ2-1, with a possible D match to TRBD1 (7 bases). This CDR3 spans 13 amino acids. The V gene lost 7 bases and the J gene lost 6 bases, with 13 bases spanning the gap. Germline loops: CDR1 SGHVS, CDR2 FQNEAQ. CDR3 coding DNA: TGTGCCAGCATGGAGGGGGCGAGCAATGAGCAGTTCTTC. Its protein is CASMEGASNEQFF.

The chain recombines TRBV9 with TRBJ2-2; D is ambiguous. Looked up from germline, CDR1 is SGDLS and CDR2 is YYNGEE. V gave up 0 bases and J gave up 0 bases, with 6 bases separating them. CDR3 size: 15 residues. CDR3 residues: CASSVDTTNTGELFF. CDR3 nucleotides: TGTGCCAGCAGCGTAGACACAACGAACACCGGGGAGCTGTTTTTT.

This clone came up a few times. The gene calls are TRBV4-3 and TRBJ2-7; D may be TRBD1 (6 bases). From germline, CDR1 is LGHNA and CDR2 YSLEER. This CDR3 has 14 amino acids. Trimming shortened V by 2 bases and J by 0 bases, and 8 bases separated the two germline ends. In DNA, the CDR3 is TGCGCCAGCAGCCAAAGGACAGACTCCTACGAGCAGTACTTC. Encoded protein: CASSQRTDSYEQYF.

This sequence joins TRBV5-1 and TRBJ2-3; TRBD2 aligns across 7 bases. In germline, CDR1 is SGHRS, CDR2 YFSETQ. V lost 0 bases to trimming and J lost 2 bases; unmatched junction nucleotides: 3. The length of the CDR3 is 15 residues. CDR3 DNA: TGCGCCAGCAGCTTGGAACGGGGGGACACAGATACGCAGTATTTT. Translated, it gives CASSLERGDTDTQYF.

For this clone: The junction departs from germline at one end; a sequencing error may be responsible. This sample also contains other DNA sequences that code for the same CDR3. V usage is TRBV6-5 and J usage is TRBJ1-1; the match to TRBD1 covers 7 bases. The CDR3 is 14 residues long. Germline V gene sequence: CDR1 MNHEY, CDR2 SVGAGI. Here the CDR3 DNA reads TGTGCCAGCAGTAGGACAGGAATGAACACTGAAGCCTTCTTT. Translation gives CASSRTGMNTEAFF.